This entry is about one T cell receptor (beta chain). CD45RO negativity and positive selection for CCR7 defined naive CD8 cells, a population that excluded terminally differentiated effector memory CD45RA+ cells. Repertoires were generated with immunoSEQ multiplex PCR, while TCRdb's copy carries only in-frame clones and drops some. The repertoire holds approximately 600,000 clones, with roughly 95% as singletons. These data come from a study of shared clonotypes between healthy human individuals. Looked up from germline, CDR1 is SEHNR and CDR2 is FQNEAQ (reference sequence). This CDR3 has 14 amino acids. V lost 5 bases and J 7 bases, leaving 18 bases between the germline ends.

The clonotype was recovered from a woman in her 30s in good health. The sequencing sample was made of naive CD8+ T cells sorted from blood. This chain joins TRBV7-9 and TRBJ2-7, with TRBD1 as a possible D gene (5 bases). CDR3 residues: CASSPLQGFGEQYF. The DNA of the CDR3 is TGTGCCAGCAGCCCGCTCCAGGGATTTGGAGAGCAGTACTTC.